A single count supports the clone carrying this T cell receptor beta chain. Its cognate antigen is unknown. The sample originates from a study of cytomegalovirus exposure and HLA in healthy donors. Broader study findings: The authors enumerated some 170 TCR beta chains as linked to cytomegalovirus. A later analysis revealed that TCR association rates differed between HLA loci, peaking at DRB1 and bottoming out at HLA-C.

The V end was cut by 3 bases, the J end by 4 bases, with 4 bases between. This CDR3 contains 11 residues. Germline V gene lookup returns CDR1 SEHNR and CDR2 FQNEAQ (reference sequence). Primers for the PCR totalled 60 Vbeta and 13 Jbeta. Assay used: immunoSEQ multiplex PCR; TCRdb lists only in-frame clones, some missing. The table has about 83,000 clones, roughly 79% seen once. The sequence was obtained from a woman in her thirties in good health and CMV-seronegative. This chain links TRBV7-9 with TRBJ2-7; D is unresolved. Sequenced: PBMCs. The CDR3 loop is CASSLTYEQYF. Written as DNA, the CDR3 is TGTGCCAGCAGCTTGACTTACGAGCAGTACTTC. The full variable domain, completed using reference TRBV7-9 and TRBJ2-7, is DTGVSQNPRHKITKRGQNVTFRCDPISEHNRLYWYRQTLGQGPEFLTYFQNEAQLEKSRLLSDRFSAERPKGSFSTLEIQRTEQGDSAMYLCASSLTYEQYFGPGTRLTVT.